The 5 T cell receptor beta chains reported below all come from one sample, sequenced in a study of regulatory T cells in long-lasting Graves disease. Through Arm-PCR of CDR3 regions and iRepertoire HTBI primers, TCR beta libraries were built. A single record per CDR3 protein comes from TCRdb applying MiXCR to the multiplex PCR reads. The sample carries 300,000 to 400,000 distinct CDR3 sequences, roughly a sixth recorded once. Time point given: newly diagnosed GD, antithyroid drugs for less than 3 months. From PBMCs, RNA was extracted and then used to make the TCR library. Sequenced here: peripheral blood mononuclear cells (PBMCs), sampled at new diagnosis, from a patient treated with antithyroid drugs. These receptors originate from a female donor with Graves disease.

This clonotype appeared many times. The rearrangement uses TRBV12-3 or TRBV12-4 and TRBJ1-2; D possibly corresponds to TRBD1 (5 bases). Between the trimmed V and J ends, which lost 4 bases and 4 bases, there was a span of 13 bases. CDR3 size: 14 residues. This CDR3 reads CASSSPQGGYGYTF. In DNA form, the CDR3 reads TGTGCCAGCAGTTCCCCCCAGGGAGGCTATGGCTACACCTTC.

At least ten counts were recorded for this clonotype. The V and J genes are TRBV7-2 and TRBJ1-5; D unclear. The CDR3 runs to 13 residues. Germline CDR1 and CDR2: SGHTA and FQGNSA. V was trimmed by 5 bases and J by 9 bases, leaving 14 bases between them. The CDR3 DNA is TGTGCCAGCAGCCCCGACCCTACCGCGCCCCAGCATTTT. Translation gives CASSPDPTAPQHF.

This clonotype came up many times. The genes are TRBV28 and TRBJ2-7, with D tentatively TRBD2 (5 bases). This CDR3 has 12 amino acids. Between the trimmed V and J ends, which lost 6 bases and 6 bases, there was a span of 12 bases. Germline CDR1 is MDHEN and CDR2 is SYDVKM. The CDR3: CASSSRGPEQYF. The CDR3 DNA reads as TGTGCCAGCAGCTCCAGAGGGCCCGAGCAGTACTTC.

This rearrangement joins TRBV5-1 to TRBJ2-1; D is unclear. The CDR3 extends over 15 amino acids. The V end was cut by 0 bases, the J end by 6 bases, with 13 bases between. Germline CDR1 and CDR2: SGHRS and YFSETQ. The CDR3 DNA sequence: TGCGCCAGCAGCTTGGTAGGACCAGTCGCCAATGAGCAGTTCTTC. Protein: CASSLVGPVANEQFF.

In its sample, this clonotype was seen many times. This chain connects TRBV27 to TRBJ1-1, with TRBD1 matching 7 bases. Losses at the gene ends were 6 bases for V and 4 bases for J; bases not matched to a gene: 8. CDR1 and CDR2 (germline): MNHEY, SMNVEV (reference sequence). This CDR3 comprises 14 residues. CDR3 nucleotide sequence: TGTGCCAGCAGCTTAAGTCCAGGGGGCACTGAAGCTTTCTTT. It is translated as CASSLSPGGTEAFF.